The 32 T cell receptor beta chains reported below all come from one sample, sequenced in a study of shared clonotypes between healthy human individuals. Some clones are missing from TCRdb's copy, which holds only in-frame ones; the method was immunoSEQ multiplex PCR. The repertoire holds about 2.4 million clones, with 85% to 95% as singletons. Sample: naive CD4+ T cells sorted from blood. Subset specified: CD45RA+ positively selected. These receptors all come from a man younger than 35 in good health.

Regarding this clone: In the same sample, other DNA sequences code for this CDR3. The chain carries TRBV19 and TRBJ2-7, with D uncertain. The CDR3 covers 11 residues. Trimming took off 4 bases at V and 3 bases at J, with 4 bases between the two ends. Germline CDR1 and CDR2: LNHDA and SQIVND (reference sequence). The CDR3 region has the DNA TGTGCCAGTAGTAGCGGCTACGAGCAGTACTTC. Its protein product is CASSSGYEQYF. The whole variable domain, filled in from reference TRBV19 and TRBJ2-7, reads DGGITQSPKYLFRKEGQNVTLSCEQNLNHDAMYWYRQDPGQGLRLIYYSQIVNDFQKGDIAEGYSVSREKKESFPLTVTSAQKNPTAFYLCASSSGYEQYFGPGTRLTVT.

The chain employs TRBV2 and TRBJ2-7, with a possible D match to TRBD2 (6 bases). CDR1 SNHLY and CDR2 FYNNEI come from the germline V gene. Trimming shortened V by 11 bases and J by 3 bases, and 14 bases separated the two germline ends. The CDR3 extends over 12 amino acids. The CDR3 coding sequence is TGTGCCGGGGGGACCGATAACTACGAGCAGTACTTC. Amino acid sequence: CAGGTDNYEQYF.

This sequence joins TRBV30 and TRBJ2-5; 7 positions agree with TRBD2. The CDR3 contains 18 residues. Looked up from germline, CDR1 is GTSNPN and CDR2 is SVGIG (reference sequence). With V trimmed by 1 base and J by 1 base, 15 bases remained unmatched. The DNA of the CDR3 is TGTGCCTGGAGTGCAACAATCCTCCTAGCGGACCCCCAAGAGACCCAGTACTTC. Residues: CAWSATILLADPQETQYF.

The rearrangement joins TRBV10-1 to TRBJ2-1; D ambiguous. Germline V gene sequence: CDR1 WNHNN, CDR2 SYGVQD (reference sequence). This CDR3 contains 14 residues. V lost 2 bases, J lost 9 bases, and 14 bases lay in between. The CDR3 DNA sequence: TGCGCCAGCAGTGAGGACACAGCTCGCCTTGAGCAGTTCTTC. Protein: CASSEDTARLEQFF.

This clone was seen a single time. The chain joins TRBV30 to TRBJ2-2, with D possibly matching TRBD2 (5 bases). The length of the CDR3 is 13 residues. Germline-derived CDR1 and CDR2 are GTSNPN and SVGIG (reference sequence). V dropped 4 bases and J dropped 0 bases, with 6 bases sitting between them. The chain's CDR3 is CAWTLANTGELFF. The CDR3 nucleotides read TGTGCCTGGACACTAGCGAACACCGGGGAGCTGTTTTTT.

The chain employs TRBV6-1 and TRBJ1-5; 8 nucleotides match TRBD1. Trimming removed 6 bases from V and 3 bases from J; junction bases left unmatched: 7. CDR1 is MNHNS, CDR2 SASEGT, per germline. The CDR3 covers 15 residues. The CDR3 DNA reads as TGTGCCAGCAGCTGGACAGGGTCGACCAATCAGCCCCAGCATTTT. This translates into CASSWTGSTNQPQHF.

This sequence joins TRBV15 and TRBJ2-1; D assignment may be TRBD1 or TRBD2 (6 bases each). V lost 0 bases and J lost 9, with 15 bases in between. Germline CDR1 and CDR2: LNHNV and YYDKDF (reference sequence). The CDR3 totals 15 residues. The CDR3 DNA reads as TGTGCCACCAGCAGAGATACATGGGGGGCGAGTGAGCAGTTCTTC. It specifies CATSRDTWGASEQFF.

V gene TRBV15 combines with J gene TRBJ1-4; tentative D call: TRBD1 (5 bases). Germline V gene sequence: CDR1 LNHNV, CDR2 YYDKDF (reference sequence). With 2 bases removed from V and 7 bases from J, the gap between germline ends came to 17 bases. The CDR3 is made up of 16 amino acids. CDR3 residues: CATSRKLTDGFEKLFF. Here the CDR3 DNA reads TGTGCCACCAGCAGAAAATTGACAGACGGTTTTGAAAAACTGTTTTTT.

The chain combines TRBV27 with TRBJ2-1; 8 positions agree with TRBD1. CDR1 is MNHEY, CDR2 SMNVEV, per germline (reference sequence). This CDR3 region has 14 residues. V shed 5 bases and J 4 bases; nucleotides not matched to a gene: 4. In DNA form, the CDR3 reads TGTGCCAGCAGTAGCAGGGGGCGGTACAATGAGCAGTTCTTC. Protein product: CASSSRGRYNEQFF.

The CDR3 reads CSVEVRQGRETQYF. CDR3 nucleotides: TGCAGCGTTGAAGTACGACAGGGCAGAGAGACCCAGTACTTC. V gene TRBV29-1 combines with J gene TRBJ2-5; 7 positions match TRBD1. Trimming took 1 base from V and 4 from J; bases not matched to a gene: 6. The CDR3 runs 14 residues. The germline CDR1 and CDR2 sequences are SQVTM and ANQGSEA. Full variable domain (outside the CDR3, taken from reference TRBV29-1 and TRBJ2-5): SAVISQKPSRDICQRGTSLTIQCQVDSQVTMMFWYRQQPGQSLTLIATANQGSEATYESGFVIDKFPISRPNLTFSTLTVSNMSPEDSSIYLCSVEVRQGRETQYFGPGTRLLVL.

This clone was observed a single time. The chain joins TRBV5-1 to TRBJ1-2; D might be TRBD1 (6 bases). The V end was cut by 4 bases, the J end by 4 bases, with 14 bases between. Germline assignment: CDR1 SGHRS and CDR2 YFSETQ. This CDR3 is 14 amino acids long. The CDR3 coding sequence is TGCGCCAGCAGCCTAGGACAGATTTTCTATGGCTACACCTTC. It is translated as CASSLGQIFYGYTF.

This sequence joins TRBV30 and TRBJ1-4; D is uncertain. This CDR3 region has 15 residues. The germline V and J ends were trimmed by 4 bases and 4 bases, with 16 bases remaining between them. From germline, CDR1 is GTSNPN and CDR2 SVGIG (reference sequence). The chain's CDR3 is CAWTPAAILNEKLFF. The CDR3 region has the DNA TGTGCCTGGACCCCGGCCGCTATACTTAATGAAAAACTGTTTTTT.

This sequence joins TRBV11-2 and TRBJ2-1, with a tentative D call TRBD1 (6 bases). Trimming removed 5 bases from V and 5 bases from J, with 16 bases in between. The CDR3 runs to 15 residues. Germline CDR1 reads SGHAT; CDR2 reads FQNNGV. The CDR3 here is CASSLGGGLHNEQFF. The CDR3 DNA reads as TGTGCCAGCAGCCTAGGGGGTGGTCTGCACAATGAGCAGTTCTTC.

This chain links TRBV7-2 with TRBJ2-7, with 10 bases aligning to TRBD1. Germline V lookup: CDR1 SGHTA, CDR2 FQGNSA. The CDR3 spans 16 residues. Trimming took 4 bases from V and 2 from J; bases not matched to a gene: 8. Here the CDR3 reads CASSWETGGSPYEQYF. The CDR3 DNA sequence: TGTGCCAGCAGCTGGGAGACAGGGGGCTCTCCCTACGAGCAGTACTTC.

V gene TRBV19 combines with J gene TRBJ1-4; unclear D gene. V shed 5 bases and J shed 3 bases, with 7 bases lying between them. Germline values: CDR1 LNHDA, CDR2 SQIVND (reference sequence). This CDR3 has 13 residues. CDR3: CASSEVANEKLFF. The CDR3 region has the DNA TGTGCCAGTAGTGAGGTGGCTAATGAAAAACTGTTTTTT.

The chain is built from TRBV6-9 and TRBJ1-4; weak D call: TRBD1 (6 bases). CDR1 and CDR2 from the germline V gene are MNHGY and SVAAGI. Trimming removed 4 bases at V and 4 bases at J, with 13 bases between. CDR3 length: 15 residues. Here the CDR3 reads CASSSTGWVNEKLFF. For the CDR3, the DNA is TGTGCCAGCAGTTCTACAGGGTGGGTTAATGAAAAACTGTTTTTT.

The J gene is TRBJ2-7, the V gene TRBV10-1; TRBD1 might be the D (6 bases). The V and J ends lost 10 bases and 2 bases respectively, with 18 bases between them. The CDR3 contains 14 residues. Germline V CDR1 and CDR2: WNHNN, SYGVQD (reference sequence). The CDR3 loop reads CAKQLGTRTYEQYF. DNA of the CDR3: TGCGCCAAGCAACTCGGGACACGTACCTACGAGCAGTACTTC.

The gene calls are TRBV6-6 and TRBJ2-5; 8 bases map to TRBD2. The germline CDR1 and CDR2 sequences are MNHNY and SVGAGI (reference sequence). V gave up 2 bases and J gave up 5 bases; unmatched junction bases: 7. CDR3 length equals 15 residues. Written as DNA, the CDR3 is TGTGCCAGCAGTTACCCACGGGGGGGGCCCGAGACCCAGTACTTC. It translates to CASSYPRGGPETQYF.

As for this clone: Other DNA sequences from this sample encode an identical CDR3 as well. The V and J genes are TRBV2 and TRBJ2-7; D not resolved. The germline V gene encodes CDR1 SNHLY and CDR2 FYNNEI. V was cut by 4 bases and J by 2 bases, with 6 bases left in between. This CDR3 is 12 amino acids long. CDR3 loop: CASSGPTYEQYF. In nucleotides, the CDR3 is TGTGCCAGCAGTGGGCCTACCTACGAGCAGTACTTC. Full variable domain (missing parts from reference TRBV2 and TRBJ2-7): EPEVTQTPSHQVTQMGQEVILRCVPISNHLYFYWYRQILGQKVEFLVSFYNNEISEKSEIFDDQFSVERPDGSNFTLKIRSTKLEDSAMYFCASSGPTYEQYFGPGTRLTVT.

The V call is TRBV7-3, the J call TRBJ2-1; no definite D call. The CDR3 totals 16 residues. V shed 1 base and J shed 0 bases, with 10 bases lying between them. In germline, CDR1 is SGHTA, CDR2 FQGTGA. CDR3 sequence: CASSLNSPSSYNEQFF. CDR3 nucleotide sequence: TGTGCCAGCAGCTTAAATTCCCCCAGCTCCTACAATGAGCAGTTCTTC.

This clone was detected only a few times. This sample also contains other DNA sequences that code for the same CDR3. In DNA, the CDR3 is TGTGCCTGGAGCGGGACAGGCAATCAGCCCCAGCATTTT. Its protein product is CAWSGTGNQPQHF. The rearrangement uses TRBV30 and TRBJ1-5, with 7 bases aligning to TRBD1. Per the germline V gene, CDR1 is GTSNPN and CDR2 is SVGIG (reference sequence). The CDR3 runs 13 residues. The junction had 1 base not matched to a gene; V was cut back by 3 bases and J by 2 bases.

J is TRBJ2-5 and V is TRBV7-2; 7 nucleotides line up with TRBD2. The germline V gene has CDR1 SGHTA and CDR2 FQGNSA. Unmatched junction bases numbered 10, after V lost 6 bases and J lost 6 bases. This CDR3 contains 14 residues. The CDR3, as DNA: TGTGCCAGCAGGGAGGGAGGGAGCCAGAAGACCCAGTACTTC. It is translated as CASREGGSQKTQYF.

This sequence joins TRBV11-2 and TRBJ1-5; D may be TRBD1 (6 bases). The CDR3 has 16 amino acids. CDR1 is SGHAT, CDR2 FQNNGV, per germline. Trimming stripped 3 bases from V and 0 bases from J, with 12 bases between. The chain's CDR3 is CASSLRGESSNQPQHF. The CDR3 DNA is TGTGCCAGCAGCTTGAGGGGGGAGAGTAGCAATCAGCCCCAGCATTTT.

The chain is built from TRBV2 and TRBJ2-1; 10 positions match TRBD1. The CDR3 has 15 residues. Germline lookup yields CDR1 SNHLY and CDR2 FYNNEI. V trimming: 6 bases; J trimming: 3 bases; junction bases outside the gene matches: 5. This CDR3 reads CASRADRGFYNEQFF. For the CDR3, the DNA is TGTGCCAGCAGGGCGGACAGGGGGTTCTACAATGAGCAGTTCTTC.

The V gene is TRBV9, the J gene TRBJ2-7, with 13 nucleotides matching TRBD2. The CDR3 totals 14 residues. V shed 3 bases and J 13 bases; nucleotides not matched to a gene: 10. The V gene's germline CDR1 is SGDLS and CDR2 YYNGEE. The CDR3 spells CASSEGLAGTALYF. In DNA form, the CDR3 reads TGTGCCAGCAGCGAGGGACTAGCGGGGACTGCGCTCTACTTC.

The rearrangement joins TRBV9 to TRBJ2-6; TRBD1 matches 7 bases. The ends lost 3 bases at V and 4 bases at J; junction bases unmatched: 7. The germline gives CDR1 SGDLS, CDR2 YYNGEE. CDR3 length equals 16 residues. This CDR3 reads CASSGRGLRGANVLTF. The CDR3 nucleotides are TGTGCCAGCAGCGGAAGGGGGCTAAGAGGGGCCAACGTCCTGACTTTC.

The chain employs TRBV10-3 and TRBJ1-4; D ambiguous. This CDR3 contains 14 residues. Germline V CDR1 and CDR2: ENHRY, SYGVKD. Trimming shortened V by 5 bases and J by 0 bases, and 7 bases separated the two germline ends. The CDR3 nucleotides are TGTGCCATCAGTCCTACAGCAACTAATGAAAAACTGTTTTTT. This sequence encodes CAISPTATNEKLFF.

A single count supports this clone. The chain links TRBV29-1 to TRBJ1-1; no clear D. The CDR3 has 12 amino acids. Trimming removed 6 bases from V and 7 bases from J, with 15 bases in between. Germline loops: CDR1 SQVTM, CDR2 ANQGSEA. The chain's CDR3 is CSVRAGNNEAFF. The CDR3 DNA reads as TGCAGCGTCCGGGCCGGGAATAATGAAGCTTTCTTT. The complete variable domain, with remaining parts taken from reference TRBV29-1 and TRBJ1-1, reads SAVISQKPSRDICQRGTSLTIQCQVDSQVTMMFWYRQQPGQSLTLIATANQGSEATYESGFVIDKFPISRPNLTFSTLTVSNMSPEDSSIYLCSVRAGNNEAFFGQGTRLTVV.

This clone was seen a single time. V is TRBV28 and J is TRBJ2-7; D unclear. The V end lost 6 bases, the J end lost 4 bases, and 19 bases lay between the germline ends. The CDR3 is 15 residues long. The V gene's germline CDR1 is MDHEN and CDR2 SYDVKM. This CDR3 is CASSPPGSPIYEQYF. The CDR3, as DNA: TGTGCCAGCAGCCCCCCAGGTAGCCCCATTTACGAGCAGTACTTC.

The chain combines TRBV28 with TRBJ1-5; 7 nucleotides align to TRBD1. This CDR3 comprises 15 residues. CDR1 is MDHEN, CDR2 SYDVKM, per germline. With 7 bases clipped from V and 4 bases from J, the junction kept 10 bases outside the gene matches. CDR3 in amino acids: CASTNRDRPNQPQHF. CDR3 sequence (DNA): TGTGCCAGCACTAACCGGGACAGACCAAATCAGCCCCAGCATTTT.

This chain uses TRBV6-6 with TRBJ1-1; D unresolved. CDR1 MNHNY and CDR2 SVGAGI come from the germline V gene (reference sequence). This CDR3 spans 12 amino acids. Trimming stripped 0 bases from V and 10 bases from J, with 9 bases between. CDR3: CASSYSIRTAFF. CDR3 DNA: TGTGCCAGCAGTTACTCGATAAGGACAGCTTTCTTT.

The genes are TRBV6-6 and TRBJ1-3; 11 bases align to TRBD1. V trimming: 2 bases; J trimming: 4 bases; junction bases outside the gene matches: 4. The CDR3 is 16 amino acids. Per the germline V gene, CDR1 is MNHNY and CDR2 is SVGAGI (reference sequence). DNA of the CDR3: TGTGCCAGCAGTTACACGGGACAGGGGGTCGGAAACACCATATATTTT. Translated, it gives CASSYTGQGVGNTIYF.